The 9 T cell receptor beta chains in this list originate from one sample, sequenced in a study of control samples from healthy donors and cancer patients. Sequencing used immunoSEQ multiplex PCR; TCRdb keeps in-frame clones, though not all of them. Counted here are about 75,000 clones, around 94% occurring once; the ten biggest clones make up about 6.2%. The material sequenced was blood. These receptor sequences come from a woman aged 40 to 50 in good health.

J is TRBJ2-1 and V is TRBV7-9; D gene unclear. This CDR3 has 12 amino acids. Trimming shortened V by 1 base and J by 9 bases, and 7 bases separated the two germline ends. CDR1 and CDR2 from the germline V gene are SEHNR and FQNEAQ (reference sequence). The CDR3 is CASSLGEAEQFF. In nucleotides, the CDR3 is TGTGCCAGCAGCTTAGGTGAGGCTGAGCAGTTCTTC.

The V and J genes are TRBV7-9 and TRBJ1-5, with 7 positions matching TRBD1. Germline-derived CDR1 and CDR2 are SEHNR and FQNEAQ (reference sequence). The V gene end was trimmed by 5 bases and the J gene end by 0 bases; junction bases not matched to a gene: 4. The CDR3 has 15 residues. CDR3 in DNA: TGTGCCAGCAGCCGGGGACAGACTAGCAATCAGCCCCAGCATTTT. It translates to CASSRGQTSNQPQHF.

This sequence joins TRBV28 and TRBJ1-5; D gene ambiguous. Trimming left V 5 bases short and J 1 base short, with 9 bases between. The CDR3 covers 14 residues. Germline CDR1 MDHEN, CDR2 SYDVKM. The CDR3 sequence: CASSPEVSNQPQHF. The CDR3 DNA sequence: TGTGCCAGCAGTCCCGAGGTGAGCAATCAGCCCCAGCATTTT.

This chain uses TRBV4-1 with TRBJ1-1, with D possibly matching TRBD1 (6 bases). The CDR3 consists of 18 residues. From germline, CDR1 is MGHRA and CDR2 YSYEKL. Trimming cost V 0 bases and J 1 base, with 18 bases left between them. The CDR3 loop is CASSQDHYRVEGNTEAFF. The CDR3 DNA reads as TGCGCCAGCAGCCAAGATCATTACAGGGTCGAGGGGAACACTGAAGCTTTCTTT.

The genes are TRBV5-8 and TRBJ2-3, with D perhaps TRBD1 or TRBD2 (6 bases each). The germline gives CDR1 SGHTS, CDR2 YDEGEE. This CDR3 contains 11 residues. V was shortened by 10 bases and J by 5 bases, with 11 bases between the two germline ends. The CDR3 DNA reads TGTGCCTCAGGGGAGGTAGATACGCAGTATTTT. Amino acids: CASGEVDTQYF.

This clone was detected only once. CDR3 sequence reads: CASSPGHYGYTF. The CDR3 DNA reads as TGTGCCAGCAGCCCAGGTCACTATGGCTACACCTTC. The V gene is TRBV5-6, the J gene TRBJ1-2; D gene unclear. Per the germline V gene, CDR1 is SGHDT and CDR2 is YYEEEE. This CDR3 spans 12 amino acids. The V end lost 4 bases, the J end lost 3 bases, and 7 bases lay between the germline ends.

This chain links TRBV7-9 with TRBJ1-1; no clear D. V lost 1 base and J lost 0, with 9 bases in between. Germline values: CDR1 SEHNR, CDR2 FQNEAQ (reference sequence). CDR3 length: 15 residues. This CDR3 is CASSLVAFMNTEAFF. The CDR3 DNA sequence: TGTGCCAGCAGCTTAGTGGCATTCATGAACACTGAAGCTTTCTTT.

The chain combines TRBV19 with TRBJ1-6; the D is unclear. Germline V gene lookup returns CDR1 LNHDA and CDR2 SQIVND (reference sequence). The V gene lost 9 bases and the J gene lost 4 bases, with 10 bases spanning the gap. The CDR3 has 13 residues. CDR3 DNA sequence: TGTGCCAGCACGAGTGGGTATAATTCACCCCTCCACTTT. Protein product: CASTSGYNSPLHF.

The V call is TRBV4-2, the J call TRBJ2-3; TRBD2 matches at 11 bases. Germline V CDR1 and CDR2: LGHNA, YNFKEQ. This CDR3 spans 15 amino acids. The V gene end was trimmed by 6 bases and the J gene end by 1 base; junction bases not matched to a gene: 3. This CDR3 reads CASSILAGGTDTQYF. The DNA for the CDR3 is TGTGCCAGCAGTATACTAGCGGGGGGCACAGATACGCAGTATTTT.